The 10 T cell receptor beta chains below all came from one sample that was sequenced in a study of OX40 agonist ivuxolimab in advanced cancers. Generated by immunoSEQ multiplex PCR, the TCRdb table keeps only in-frame clones and is missing some. The sample yields tens of thousands of clones, 85% seen once. The specimen comprised CD4+ or CD8+ T cells sorted from blood, sampled in a trial of the OX40 agonist ivuxolimab. These TCRs come from an adult with an advanced solid tumor such as melanoma, head and neck, liver or kidney cancer.

This chain joins TRBV6-6 and TRBJ2-5; TRBD2 is a possible D gene (5 bases). Near its end, the DNA agrees better with TRBJ2-7, so the J call may be wrong. The CDR3 runs to 13 residues. CDR1 and CDR2 (germline): MNHNY, SVGAGI (reference sequence). The CDR3 bases are TGTGCCAGCAGTACCCCGGGAACCTACGAGCAGTACTTC. Amino acids: CASSTPGTYEQYF.

This chain connects TRBV7-9 to TRBJ1-4; TRBD1 matches 9 bases. The CDR3 consists of 18 residues. V lost 4 bases and J lost 3; bases outside the gene matches: 12. Germline CDR1 SEHNR, CDR2 FQNEAQ (reference sequence). CDR3 protein: CASSSNVGDRVPNEKLFF. The CDR3 coding sequence is TGTGCCAGCAGCTCAAATGTGGGGGACAGGGTTCCTAATGAAAAACTGTTTTTT.

The chain carries TRBV7-8 and TRBJ2-2, with no clear D. The CDR3 sequence is 16 residues long. V lost 1 base and J lost 4, with 13 bases in between. Looked up from germline, CDR1 is SGHVS and CDR2 is FQNEAQ. In nucleotides, the CDR3 is TGTGCCAGCAGCTTAGACACGGTGTTTAGCACCGGGGAGCTGTTTTTT. Its protein product is CASSLDTVFSTGELFF.

The chain uses TRBV7-2 and TRBJ1-2, with TRBD1 identical over 11 bases. Germline-derived CDR1 and CDR2 are SGHTA and FQGNSA. V shed 4 bases and J 7 bases; nucleotides not matched to a gene: 8. The CDR3 has 15 residues. CDR3 DNA: TGTGCCAGCAGCTACTCAAGGACAGGGGGCCGTGGCTACACCTTC. Amino acid sequence: CASSYSRTGGRGYTF. Based on the CDR3 plus reference TRBV7-2 and TRBJ1-2, the full variable domain is GAGVSQSPSNKVTEKGKDVELRCDPISGHTALYWYRQSLGQGLEFLIYFQGNSAPDKSGLPSDRFSAERTGGSVSTLTIQRTQQEDSAVYLCASSYSRTGGRGYTFGSGTRLTVV.

The V call is TRBV19, the J call TRBJ2-3; D remains ambiguous. The CDR3 is 14 residues long. Trimming removed 9 bases from V and 6 bases from J, with 19 bases in between. Germline V gives CDR1 LNHDA, CDR2 SQIVND (reference sequence). The DNA of the CDR3 is TGTGCCAGCTACTCGGGCAGTGCCGGCGATACGCAGTATTTT. Translating gives CASYSGSAGDTQYF.

This clone was seen more than once but under ten times. This chain joins TRBV27 and TRBJ2-7; a weak D match, TRBD2 (7 bases). V gave up 2 bases and J gave up 2 bases, with 13 bases separating them. The CDR3 contains 15 residues. Germline V lookup: CDR1 MNHEY, CDR2 SMNVEV (reference sequence). This chain's CDR3 is CASSLSGRDTYEQYF. The CDR3 nucleotides read TGTGCCAGCAGTTTAAGTGGGAGGGACACCTACGAGCAGTACTTC.

CDR3 nucleotide sequence: TGTGCCAGCAGTTATAGCGGGGAGAGCAATTCACCCCTCCACTTT. It is translated as CASSYSGESNSPLHF. This chain uses TRBV6-5 with TRBJ1-6; D gene uncertain. From germline, CDR1 is MNHEY and CDR2 SVGAGI. The V end was cut by 3 bases, the J end by 7 bases, with 13 bases between. The CDR3 is 15 amino acids.

The gene calls are TRBV30 and TRBJ2-7, with 7 bases fitting TRBD1. The V and J ends lost 4 bases and 6 bases, in that order; junction bases with no gene match: 12. Looked up from germline, CDR1 is GTSNPN and CDR2 is SVGIG (reference sequence). The CDR3 is 14 residues long. The CDR3 bases are TGTGCCTGGAAACGGGACAGTCGTCTCAGCGAGCAGTACTTC. It yields the protein CAWKRDSRLSEQYF. The whole variable domain, filled in from reference TRBV30 and TRBJ2-7, reads SQTIHQWPATLVQPVGSPLSLECTVEGTSNPNLYWYRQAAGRGLQLLFYSVGIGQISSEVPQNLSASRPQDRQFILSSKKLLLSDSGFYLCAWKRDSRLSEQYFGPGTRLTVT.

The chain combines TRBV28 with TRBJ2-7, with 7 bases matching TRBD2. The germline V gene encodes CDR1 MDHEN and CDR2 SYDVKM. J lost 0 bases, V lost 7 bases, and 6 bases had no gene match. The CDR3 covers 14 residues. The CDR3 protein is CASTLTGGSYEQYF. CDR3 DNA sequence: TGTGCCAGCACCCTCACGGGGGGCTCCTACGAGCAGTACTTC. The entire variable domain, with the rest obtained from reference TRBV28 and TRBJ2-7, is as follows: DVKVTQSSRYLVKRTGEKVFLECVQDMDHENMFWYRQDPGLGLRLIYFSYDVKMKEKGDIPEGYSVSREKKERFSLILESASTNQTSMYLCASTLTGGSYEQYFGPGTRLTVT.

The chain combines TRBV2 with TRBJ1-2, with D possibly TRBD1 on 6 matching bases. Germline CDR1 and CDR2: SNHLY and FYNNEI. The germline V and J ends were trimmed by 6 bases and 4 bases, with 18 bases remaining between them. The CDR3 spans 15 residues. The DNA of the CDR3 is TGTGCCAGCAGGATCGAAGGGGGGCCTGGCTATGGCTACACCTTC. It encodes CASRIEGGPGYGYTF.